This T cell receptor (beta chain) was recovered during a study of early T cells in non-severe SARS-CoV-2 infection. Study-level results: CD4 and private specificities were missed by VDJdb matching, which favored anti-spike CD8 responses.

Comment on this clonotype: Its antigen is undetermined.

From germline, CDR1 is SNHLY and CDR2 FYNNEI. The CDR3 totals 15 residues. V trimming: 3 bases; J trimming: 6 bases; junction bases outside the gene matches: 3. The protocol attached unique molecular identifiers to individual cDNA molecules. TCRdb redid the calling of the 5' RACE reads with MiXCR, one entry per CDR3 protein. The top ten clones hold approximately 1.1% of a sample with 55,000 to 70,000 distinct CDR3 sequences, about 12% of them seen once. The source was whole blood, collected at baseline. The receptor was derived from an adult who was a healthcare worker with PCR-confirmed SARS-CoV-2 infection or an uninfected control (not recorded which). The donor label of this sample is uncertain. The chain employs TRBV2 and TRBJ2-1; 12 bases are a match to TRBD2. The CDR3 reads CASSEQLAGGNEQFF. CDR3 DNA: TGTGCCAGCAGTGAGCAACTAGCGGGGGGCAATGAGCAGTTCTTC.